Presented here are 21 T cell receptor beta chains from one specimen sequenced in a study of T cell changes during pregnancy in multiple sclerosis. The assay was immunoSEQ multiplex PCR, and TCRdb's table has in-frame clones only and misses some. Of almost 35,000 clones in the sample, 75% to 95% are singletons; the top ten hold about an eighth. The sample was CD8+ T cells from peripheral blood mononuclear cells, taken in the first trimester of pregnancy. The source of these receptors is a female donor with multiple sclerosis, enrolled in a pregnancy study.

The chain employs TRBV7-2 and TRBJ2-1, with 7 bases lining up with TRBD2. J gave up 5 bases and V 0 bases, and 7 bases lay outside the gene matches. The CDR3 runs to 16 residues. Germline-derived CDR1 and CDR2 are SGHTA and FQGNSA. CDR3 region: CASSLASRLANNEQFF. CDR3 nucleotide sequence: TGTGCCAGCAGCTTAGCGAGTAGACTAGCAAACAATGAGCAGTTCTTC.

This clone was seen once. The J gene is TRBJ2-7, the V gene TRBV5-1; 9 bases agree with TRBD2. The CDR3 loop spans 16 amino acids. The germline gives CDR1 SGHRS, CDR2 YFSETQ. The ends lost 4 bases at V and 2 bases at J; junction bases unmatched: 10. CDR3 nucleotide sequence: TGCGCCAGCAGCCCCGCGCTAGCGGGATTTACCTACGAGCAGTACTTC. Protein: CASSPALAGFTYEQYF.

The chain is built from TRBV28 and TRBJ1-1; 7 bases fit TRBD1. Trimming took 4 bases from V and 0 from J; bases not matched to a gene: 8. This CDR3 contains 16 residues. The germline gives CDR1 MDHEN, CDR2 SYDVKM. CDR3 in DNA: TGTGCCAGCAGTTCCCAGGACAGGTCAATGAACACTGAAGCTTTCTTT. Residues: CASSSQDRSMNTEAFF.

The chain couples TRBV19 to TRBJ1-2; the D gene is possibly TRBD1 (5 bases). V shed 1 base and J shed 4 bases, with 10 bases lying between them. This CDR3 region has 14 residues. Germline assignment: CDR1 LNHDA and CDR2 SQIVND (reference sequence). The CDR3 protein is CASSIVAGFYGYTF. The CDR3 DNA follows: TGTGCCAGTAGTATAGTCGCAGGGTTCTATGGCTACACCTTC.

The chain joins TRBV6-6 to TRBJ2-1, with 9 bases that match TRBD2. Germline CDR1 reads MNHNY; CDR2 reads SVGAGI (reference sequence). V dropped 7 bases and J dropped 3; count of bases not matched to a gene: 4. This CDR3 region has 14 residues. CDR3 sequence reads: CASTGLANYNEQFF. The CDR3 DNA follows: TGTGCCAGCACAGGACTAGCGAACTACAATGAGCAGTTCTTC.

The chain joins TRBV28 to TRBJ1-1, with 8 bases aligning to TRBD1. Unmatched junction bases numbered 11, after V lost 2 bases and J lost 0 bases. Germline values: CDR1 MDHEN, CDR2 SYDVKM. This CDR3 is 18 amino acids long. CDR3 amino acids: CASSLVSGQDRLNTEAFF. The CDR3 nucleotides are TGTGCCAGCAGTTTAGTTTCGGGACAGGACCGCTTGAACACTGAAGCTTTCTTT.

This clone occurred once. J is TRBJ2-1 and V is TRBV7-9; a possible D gene is TRBD2 (5 bases). The germline V and J ends were trimmed by 7 bases and 0 bases, with 13 bases remaining between them. This CDR3 comprises 15 residues. Germline V CDR1 and CDR2: SEHNR, FQNEAQ (reference sequence). CDR3 protein: CASKRSGSSYNEQFF. CDR3 DNA sequence: TGTGCCAGCAAACGGAGCGGAAGCTCCTACAATGAGCAGTTCTTC.

The rearrangement links TRBV6-5 to TRBJ1-5; 7 positions agree with TRBD1. The CDR3 spans 13 residues. With V trimmed by 6 bases and J by 3 bases, 2 bases remained unmatched. Per the germline V gene, CDR1 is MNHEY and CDR2 is SVGAGI. DNA of the CDR3: TGTGCCAGCAGGGGACAGTCCAATCAGCCCCAGCATTTT. It encodes CASRGQSNQPQHF.

The chain links TRBV7-7 to TRBJ2-2; 9 positions agree with TRBD2. This CDR3 is built from 13 residues. Per germline, CDR1 SSHAT and CDR2 FNYEAQ (reference sequence). Here the CDR3 reads CAVSGSNTGELFF. The CDR3 nucleotides are TGTGCAGTTAGCGGGAGTAACACCGGGGAGCTGTTTTTT.

The gene calls are TRBV27 and TRBJ2-1; TRBD2 is a possible D gene (5 bases). The CDR3 runs 15 residues. Germline loops: CDR1 MNHEY, CDR2 SMNVEV (reference sequence). V lost 5 bases and J 7 bases, leaving 18 bases between the germline ends. The CDR3 nucleotides are TGTGCCAGCAGTGCCTCCCCGCCGGGGTTGAATGAGCAGTTCTTC. Translating it yields CASSASPPGLNEQFF.

This clone was detected once. This rearrangement joins TRBV29-1 to TRBJ1-2; perhaps TRBD1 as D (6 bases). Germline assignment: CDR1 SQVTM and CDR2 ANQGSEA. Trimming left V 6 bases short and J 8 bases short, with 19 bases between. The CDR3 sequence is 13 residues long. The CDR3 DNA sequence: TGCAGCGTCTATGGGGGGGCCGGAAGGGGCTACACCTTC. Translation: CSVYGGAGRGYTF.

The chain uses TRBV14 and TRBJ2-3; TRBD1 agrees at 7 bases. This CDR3 has 15 residues. The V and J ends lost 3 bases and 0 bases, in that order; junction bases with no gene match: 3. The germline V gene has CDR1 SGHDN and CDR2 FVKESK. The CDR3 reads CASSHGQVSTDTQYF. Written as DNA, the CDR3 is TGTGCCAGCAGCCACGGACAGGTTAGCACAGATACGCAGTATTTT.

CDR3 nucleotides: TGCGCCAGCAGTCAATCCTTCCTAGCGGCCGACCAAGAGACCCAGTACTTC. Translation: CASSQSFLAADQETQYF. The chain carries TRBV23-1 and TRBJ2-5; 7 bases agree with TRBD2. TRBV23-1 is an ORF for which the function is uncertain. Unmatched junction bases numbered 7, after V lost 0 bases and J lost 0 bases. The CDR3 has 17 residues.

The chain carries TRBV10-3 and TRBJ1-1; the D gene is possibly TRBD1 (6 bases). Trimming stripped 6 bases from V and 4 bases from J, with 18 bases between. The CDR3 runs to 15 residues. Germline lookup yields CDR1 ENHRY and CDR2 SYGVKD. CDR3 nucleotide sequence: TGTGCCATCAGCGCCCTGACAGGTCTAGCCACTGAAGCTTTCTTT. Residues: CAISALTGLATEAFF.

This chain links TRBV7-6 with TRBJ2-7; 8 bases fit TRBD1. This CDR3 has 14 amino acids. Germline assignment: CDR1 SGHVS and CDR2 FNYEAQ. The junction had 8 bases not matched to a gene; V was cut back by 5 bases and J by 5 bases. CDR3 DNA sequence: TGTGCCAGCAGCCTCCGCAGGGGGCAAGACGAGCAGTACTTC. Its protein product is CASSLRRGQDEQYF.

Concerning this clone: The germline gene is not matched at one end of the junction; a read error may be the cause. The chain carries TRBV7-8 and TRBJ2-1; 9 bases are a match to TRBD1. This CDR3 has 17 residues. Germline assignment: CDR1 SGHVS and CDR2 FQNEAQ. The CDR3 here is CASSPNPGQGPSNKQFF. CDR3 nucleotides: TGTGCCAGCAGCCCAAACCCGGGACAGGGCCCCTCCAATAAGCAGTTCTTC. The full variable domain, rest sourced from reference TRBV7-8 and TRBJ2-1, is GAGVSQSPRYKVAKRGQDVALRCDPISGHVSLFWYQQALGQGPEFLTYFQNEAQLDKSGLPSDRFFAERPEGSVSTLKIQRTQQEDSAVYLCASSPNPGQGPSNKQFFGPGTRLTVL.

In DNA form, the CDR3 reads TGTGCCAGCAGCTTATCAACTGGACTAGCGTTTTACGAGCAGTACTTC. Protein: CASSLSTGLAFYEQYF. The rearrangement uses TRBV11-2 and TRBJ2-7, with 9 bases lining up with TRBD2. The CDR3 has 16 amino acids. Germline CDR1 and CDR2: SGHAT and FQNNGV. V lost 2 bases, J lost 4 bases, and 9 bases stayed unmatched.

The chain links TRBV29-1 to TRBJ2-2, with unresolved D. The V gene lost 5 bases and the J gene lost 4 bases, with 14 bases spanning the gap. The germline V gene has CDR1 SQVTM and CDR2 ANQGSEA. This CDR3 is 14 amino acids long. CDR3 sequence reads: CSVTLDFGTGELFF. The DNA for the CDR3 is TGCAGCGTTACCCTCGATTTCGGCACCGGGGAGCTGTTTTTT.

Written as DNA, the CDR3 is TGTGCCACGAAAACCGGGACTACGACCCTCAATGAGCAGTTCTTC. Translation gives CATKTGTTTLNEQFF. This chain joins TRBV6-5 and TRBJ2-1, with 7 bases matching TRBD2. V lost 10 bases and J lost 6; bases outside the gene matches: 15. The CDR3 is made up of 15 amino acids. Germline lookup yields CDR1 MNHEY and CDR2 SVGAGI.

V and J are TRBV7-9 and TRBJ2-6; D is uncertain. Trimming cost V 8 bases and J 0 bases, with 17 bases left between them. The CDR3 covers 17 residues. From germline, CDR1 is SEHNR and CDR2 FQNEAQ (reference sequence). The CDR3 nucleotides read TGTGCCAGCCGCGGTCCCCTCCAGATCTCTGGGGCCAACGTCCTGACTTTC. The encoded protein is CASRGPLQISGANVLTF.

The rearrangement uses TRBV27 and TRBJ2-5, with a possible D match to TRBD2 (7 bases). Germline CDR1 MNHEY, CDR2 SMNVEV (reference sequence). V was clipped by 2 bases and J by 5 bases, with 12 bases between them. The length of the CDR3 is 14 residues. CDR3 nucleotide sequence: TGTGCCAGCAGTTTAGGGGGGGGCTGGGAGACCCAGTACTTC. Translated, it gives CASSLGGGWETQYF.